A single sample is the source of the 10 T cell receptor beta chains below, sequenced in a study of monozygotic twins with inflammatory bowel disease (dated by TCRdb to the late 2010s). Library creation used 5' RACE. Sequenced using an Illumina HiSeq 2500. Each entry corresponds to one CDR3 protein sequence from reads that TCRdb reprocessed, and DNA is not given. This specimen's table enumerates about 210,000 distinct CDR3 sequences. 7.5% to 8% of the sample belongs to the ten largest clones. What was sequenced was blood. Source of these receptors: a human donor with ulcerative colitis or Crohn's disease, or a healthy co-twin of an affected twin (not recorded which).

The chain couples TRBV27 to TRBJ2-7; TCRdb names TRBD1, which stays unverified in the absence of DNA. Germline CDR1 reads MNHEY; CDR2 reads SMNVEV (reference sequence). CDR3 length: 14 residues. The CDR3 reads CASSLGGKGYEQYF.

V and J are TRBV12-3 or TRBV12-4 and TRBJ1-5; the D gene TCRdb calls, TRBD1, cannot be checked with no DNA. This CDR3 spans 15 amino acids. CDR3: CASTVNQGANQPQHF.

The CDR3 protein is CASSLAGQRNTEAFF. This chain uses TRBV5-6 with TRBJ1-1; without DNA, the TCRdb call of TRBD1 cannot be checked. This CDR3 has 15 residues. Germline values: CDR1 SGHDT, CDR2 YYEEEE.

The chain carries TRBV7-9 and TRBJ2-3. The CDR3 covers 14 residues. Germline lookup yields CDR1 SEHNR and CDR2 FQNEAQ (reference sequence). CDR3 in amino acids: CASSFDSSTDTQYF.

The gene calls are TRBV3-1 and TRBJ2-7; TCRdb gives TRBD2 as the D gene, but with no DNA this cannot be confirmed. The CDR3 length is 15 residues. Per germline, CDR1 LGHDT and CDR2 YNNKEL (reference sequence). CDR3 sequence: CASSQGVGGPIGQYF.

CDR3 residues: CASSPWTGSYNEQFF. The chain couples TRBV5-1 to TRBJ2-1; TCRdb gives TRBD1 as the D gene, but with no DNA this cannot be confirmed. The CDR3 extends over 15 amino acids. CDR1 is SGHRS, CDR2 YFSETQ, per germline.

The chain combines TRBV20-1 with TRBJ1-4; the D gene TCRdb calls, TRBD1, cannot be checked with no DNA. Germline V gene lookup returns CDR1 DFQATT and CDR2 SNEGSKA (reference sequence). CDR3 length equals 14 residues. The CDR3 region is CSARGGAGHEKLFF.

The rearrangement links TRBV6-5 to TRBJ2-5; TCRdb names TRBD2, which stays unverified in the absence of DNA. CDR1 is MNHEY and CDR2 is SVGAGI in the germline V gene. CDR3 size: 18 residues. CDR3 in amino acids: CASSHRLGLAGVQETQYF.

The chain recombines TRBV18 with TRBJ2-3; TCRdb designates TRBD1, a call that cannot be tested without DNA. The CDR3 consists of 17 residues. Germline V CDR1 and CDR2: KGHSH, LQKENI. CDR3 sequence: CASSPVDQRGPLDTQYF.

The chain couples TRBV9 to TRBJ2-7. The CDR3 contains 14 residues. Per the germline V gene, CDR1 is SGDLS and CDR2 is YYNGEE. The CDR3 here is CASSDGVGSYEQYF.